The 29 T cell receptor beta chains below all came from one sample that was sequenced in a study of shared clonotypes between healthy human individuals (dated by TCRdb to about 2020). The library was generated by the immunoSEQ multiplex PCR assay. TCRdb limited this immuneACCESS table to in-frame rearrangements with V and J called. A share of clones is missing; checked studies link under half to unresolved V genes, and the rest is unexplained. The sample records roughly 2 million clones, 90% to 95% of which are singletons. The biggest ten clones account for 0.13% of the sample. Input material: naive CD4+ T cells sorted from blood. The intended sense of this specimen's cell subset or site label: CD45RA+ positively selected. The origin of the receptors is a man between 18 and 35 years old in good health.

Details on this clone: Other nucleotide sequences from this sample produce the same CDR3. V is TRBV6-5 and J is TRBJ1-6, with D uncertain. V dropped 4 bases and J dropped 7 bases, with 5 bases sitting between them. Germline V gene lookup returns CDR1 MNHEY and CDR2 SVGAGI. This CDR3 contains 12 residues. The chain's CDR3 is CASSSPNSPLHF. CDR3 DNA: TGTGCCAGCAGTTCGCCAAATTCACCCCTCCACTTT.

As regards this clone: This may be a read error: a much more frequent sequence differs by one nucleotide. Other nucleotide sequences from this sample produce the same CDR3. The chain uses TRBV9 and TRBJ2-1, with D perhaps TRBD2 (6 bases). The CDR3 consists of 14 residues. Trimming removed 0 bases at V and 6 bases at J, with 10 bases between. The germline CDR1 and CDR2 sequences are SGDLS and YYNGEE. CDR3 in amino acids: CASSVVTSPNEQFF. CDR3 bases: TGTGCCAGCAGCGTAGTAACTAGCCCCAATGAGCAGTTCTTC.

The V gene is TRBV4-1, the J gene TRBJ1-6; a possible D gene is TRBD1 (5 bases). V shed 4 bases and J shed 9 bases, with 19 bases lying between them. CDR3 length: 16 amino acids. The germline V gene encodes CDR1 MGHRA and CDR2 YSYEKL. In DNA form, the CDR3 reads TGCGCCAGCAGCCCCGAGTGGGGGGTGTTTGGTTCACCCCTCCACTTT. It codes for CASSPEWGVFGSPLHF.

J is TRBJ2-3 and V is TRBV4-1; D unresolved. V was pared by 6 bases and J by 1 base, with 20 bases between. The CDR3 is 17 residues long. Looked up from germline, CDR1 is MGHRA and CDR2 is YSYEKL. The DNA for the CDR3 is TGCGCCAGCAGACCCTTAGTTGCGACCTCGGGCACAGATACGCAGTATTTT. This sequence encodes CASRPLVATSGTDTQYF.

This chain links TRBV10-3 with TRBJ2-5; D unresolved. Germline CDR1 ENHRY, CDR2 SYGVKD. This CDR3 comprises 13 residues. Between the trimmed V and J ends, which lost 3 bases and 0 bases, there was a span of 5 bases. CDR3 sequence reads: CAISDLYQETQYF. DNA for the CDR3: TGTGCCATCAGTGACCTGTACCAAGAGACCCAGTACTTC.

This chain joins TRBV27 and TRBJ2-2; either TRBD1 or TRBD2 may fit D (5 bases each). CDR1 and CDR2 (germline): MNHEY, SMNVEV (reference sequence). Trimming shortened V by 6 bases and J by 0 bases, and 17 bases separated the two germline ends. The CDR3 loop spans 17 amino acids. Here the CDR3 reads CASSPGRFWTNTGELFF. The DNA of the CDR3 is TGTGCCAGCAGCCCGGGACGGTTTTGGACGAACACCGGGGAGCTGTTTTTT.

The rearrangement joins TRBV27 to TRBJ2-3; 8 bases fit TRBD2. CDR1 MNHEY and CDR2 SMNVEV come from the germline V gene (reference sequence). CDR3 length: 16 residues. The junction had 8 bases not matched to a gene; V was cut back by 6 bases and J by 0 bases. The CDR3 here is CASRRQLAASTDTQYF. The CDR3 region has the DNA TGTGCCAGCAGACGACAACTAGCGGCAAGCACAGATACGCAGTATTTT.

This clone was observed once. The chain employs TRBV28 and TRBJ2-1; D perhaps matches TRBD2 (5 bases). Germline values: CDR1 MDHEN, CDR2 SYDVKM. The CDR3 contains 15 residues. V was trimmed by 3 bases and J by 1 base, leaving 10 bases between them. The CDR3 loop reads CASSLSPGSYNEQFF. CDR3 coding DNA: TGTGCCAGCAGTTTGTCCCCGGGGTCCTACAATGAGCAGTTCTTC.

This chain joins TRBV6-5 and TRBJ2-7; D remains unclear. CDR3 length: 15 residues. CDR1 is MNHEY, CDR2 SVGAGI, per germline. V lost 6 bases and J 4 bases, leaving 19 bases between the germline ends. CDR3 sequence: CASRHLSGTAYEQYF. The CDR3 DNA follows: TGTGCCAGCAGACACCTGTCGGGTACGGCGTACGAGCAGTACTTC.

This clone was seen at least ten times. CDR3: CAWSDRGTIYF. CDR3 nucleotides: TGTGCCTGGAGTGACAGGGGCACCATATATTTT. This chain uses TRBV30 with TRBJ1-3; 7 positions agree with TRBD1. Germline-derived CDR1 and CDR2 are GTSNPN and SVGIG (reference sequence). The J segment lost 9 bases and the V segment lost 1 base, leaving 0 bases of the junction unmatched. This CDR3 is built from 11 residues.

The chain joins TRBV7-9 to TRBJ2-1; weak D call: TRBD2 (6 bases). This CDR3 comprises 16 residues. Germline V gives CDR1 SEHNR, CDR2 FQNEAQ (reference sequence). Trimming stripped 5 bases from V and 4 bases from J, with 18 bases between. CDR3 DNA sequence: TGTGCCAGCAGCCCCCGACCCCCCGGGGGTTACAATGAGCAGTTCTTC. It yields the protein CASSPRPPGGYNEQFF.

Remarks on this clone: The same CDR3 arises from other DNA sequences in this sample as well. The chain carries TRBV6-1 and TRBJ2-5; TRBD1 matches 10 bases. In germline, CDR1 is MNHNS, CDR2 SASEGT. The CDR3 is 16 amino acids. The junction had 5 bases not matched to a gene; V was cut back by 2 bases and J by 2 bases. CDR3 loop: CASSELGQGGQETQYF. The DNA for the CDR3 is TGTGCCAGCAGTGAATTAGGACAGGGGGGACAAGAGACCCAGTACTTC.

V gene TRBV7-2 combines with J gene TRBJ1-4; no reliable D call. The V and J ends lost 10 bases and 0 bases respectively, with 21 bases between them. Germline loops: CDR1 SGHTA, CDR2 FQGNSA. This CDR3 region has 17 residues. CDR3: CATSLTASVATNEKLFF. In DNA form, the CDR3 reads TGTGCCACCAGTTTAACTGCCTCCGTTGCAACTAATGAAAAACTGTTTTTT.

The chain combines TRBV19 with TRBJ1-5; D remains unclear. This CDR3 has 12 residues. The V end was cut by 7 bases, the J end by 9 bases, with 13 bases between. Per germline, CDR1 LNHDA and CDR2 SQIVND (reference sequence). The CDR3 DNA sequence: TGTGCCAGTAACTCGGGCCCGGGGCCCCAGCATTTT. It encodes CASNSGPGPQHF.

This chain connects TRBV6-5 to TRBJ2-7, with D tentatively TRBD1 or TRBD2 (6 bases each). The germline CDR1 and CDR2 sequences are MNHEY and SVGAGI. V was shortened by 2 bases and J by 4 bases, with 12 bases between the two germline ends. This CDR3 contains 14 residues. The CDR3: CASSYLQGRYEQYF. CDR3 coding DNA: TGTGCCAGCAGTTACCTTCAGGGGAGGTACGAGCAGTACTTC.

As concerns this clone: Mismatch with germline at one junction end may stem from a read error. The CDR3 DNA reads as TGTGCCAGCAGCGCGGACGCTGGACCTGATTCCTACGAGCGGTACTTC. Amino acids: CASSADAGPDSYERYF. The V and J genes are TRBV5-6 and TRBJ2-7; D is unresolved. The germline CDR1 and CDR2 sequences are SGHDT and YYEEEE. The CDR3 is 16 residues long.

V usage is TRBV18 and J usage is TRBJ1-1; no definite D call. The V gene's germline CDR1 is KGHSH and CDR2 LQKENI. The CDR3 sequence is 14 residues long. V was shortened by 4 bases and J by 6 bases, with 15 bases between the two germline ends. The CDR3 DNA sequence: TGTGCCAGCTCACACGGGCCGGTTAACCCTGAAGCTTTCTTT. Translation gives CASSHGPVNPEAFF.

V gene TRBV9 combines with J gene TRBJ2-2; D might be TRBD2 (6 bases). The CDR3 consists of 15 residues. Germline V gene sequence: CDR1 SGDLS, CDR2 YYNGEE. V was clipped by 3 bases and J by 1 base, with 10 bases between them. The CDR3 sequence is CASSEGLLNTGELFF. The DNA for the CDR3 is TGTGCCAGCAGCGAAGGACTACTGAACACCGGGGAGCTGTTTTTT.

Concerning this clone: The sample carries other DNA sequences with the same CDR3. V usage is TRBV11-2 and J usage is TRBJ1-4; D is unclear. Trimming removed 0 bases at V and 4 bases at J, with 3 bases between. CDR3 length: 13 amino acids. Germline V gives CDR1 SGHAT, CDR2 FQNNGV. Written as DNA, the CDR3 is TGTGCCAGCAGCTTAGACCTTAATGAAAAACTGTTTTTT. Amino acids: CASSLDLNEKLFF.

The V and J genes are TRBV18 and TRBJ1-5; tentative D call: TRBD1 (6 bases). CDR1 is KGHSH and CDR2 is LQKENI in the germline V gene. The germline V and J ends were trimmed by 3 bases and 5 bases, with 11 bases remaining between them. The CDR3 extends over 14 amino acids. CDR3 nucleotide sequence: TGTGCCAGCTCACCCAAGGGGGGGGATCAGCCCCAGCATTTT. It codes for CASSPKGGDQPQHF.

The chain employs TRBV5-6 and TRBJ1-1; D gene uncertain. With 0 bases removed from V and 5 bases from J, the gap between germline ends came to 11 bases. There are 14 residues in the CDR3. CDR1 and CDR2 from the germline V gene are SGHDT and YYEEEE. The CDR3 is CASSLGHRGTEAFF. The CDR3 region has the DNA TGTGCCAGCAGCTTGGGGCACCGTGGAACTGAAGCTTTCTTT.

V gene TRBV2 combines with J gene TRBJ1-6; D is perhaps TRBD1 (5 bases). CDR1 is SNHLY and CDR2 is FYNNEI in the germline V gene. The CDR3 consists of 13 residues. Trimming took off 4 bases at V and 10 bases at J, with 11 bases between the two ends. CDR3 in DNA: TGTGCCAGCAGTGTCGGGAACAGGTCACCCCTCCACTTT. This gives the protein CASSVGNRSPLHF.

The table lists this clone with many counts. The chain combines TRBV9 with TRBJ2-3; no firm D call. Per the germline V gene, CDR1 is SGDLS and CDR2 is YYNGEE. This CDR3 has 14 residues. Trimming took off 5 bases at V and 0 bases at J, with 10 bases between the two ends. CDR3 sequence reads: CASRPGRSTDTQYF. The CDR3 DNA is TGTGCCAGCAGGCCGGGCAGAAGCACAGATACGCAGTATTTT. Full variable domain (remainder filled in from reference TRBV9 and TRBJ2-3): DSGVTQTPKHLITATGQRVTLRCSPRSGDLSVYWYQQSLDQGLQFLIQYYNGEERAKGNILERFSAQQFPDLHSELNLSSLELGDSALYFCASRPGRSTDTQYFGPGTRLTVL.

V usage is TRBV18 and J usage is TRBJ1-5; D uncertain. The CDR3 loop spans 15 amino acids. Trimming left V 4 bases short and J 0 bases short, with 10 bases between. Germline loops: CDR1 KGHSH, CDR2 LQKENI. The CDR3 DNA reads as TGTGCCAGCTCACTGAGCGGATATAGCAATCAGCCCCAGCATTTT. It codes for CASSLSGYSNQPQHF.

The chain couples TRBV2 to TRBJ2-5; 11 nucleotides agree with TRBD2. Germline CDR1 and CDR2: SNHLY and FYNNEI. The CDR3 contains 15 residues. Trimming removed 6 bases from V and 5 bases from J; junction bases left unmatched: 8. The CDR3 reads CASRTSGIRGETQYF. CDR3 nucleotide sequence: TGTGCCAGCAGGACTAGCGGGATCCGAGGGGAGACCCAGTACTTC.

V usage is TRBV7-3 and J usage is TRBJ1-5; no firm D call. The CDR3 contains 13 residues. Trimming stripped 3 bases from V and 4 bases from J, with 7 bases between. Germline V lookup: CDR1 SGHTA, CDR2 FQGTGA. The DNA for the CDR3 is TGTGCCAGCAGCTTTGGGAAAAATCAGCCCCAGCATTTT. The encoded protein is CASSFGKNQPQHF.

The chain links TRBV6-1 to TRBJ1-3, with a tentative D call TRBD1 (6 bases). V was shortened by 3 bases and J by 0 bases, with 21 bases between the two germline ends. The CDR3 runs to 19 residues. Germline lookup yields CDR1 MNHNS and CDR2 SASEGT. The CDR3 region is CASSDPGWTASSSGNTIYF. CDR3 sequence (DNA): TGTGCCAGCAGTGACCCCGGTTGGACAGCGTCAAGCTCTGGAAACACCATATATTTT.

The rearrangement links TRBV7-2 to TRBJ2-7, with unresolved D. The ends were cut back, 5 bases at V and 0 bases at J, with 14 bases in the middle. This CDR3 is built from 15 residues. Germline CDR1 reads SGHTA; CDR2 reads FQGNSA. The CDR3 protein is CASSLSGQSSYEQYF. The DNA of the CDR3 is TGTGCCAGCAGCCTCTCCGGGCAGAGCTCCTACGAGCAGTACTTC.

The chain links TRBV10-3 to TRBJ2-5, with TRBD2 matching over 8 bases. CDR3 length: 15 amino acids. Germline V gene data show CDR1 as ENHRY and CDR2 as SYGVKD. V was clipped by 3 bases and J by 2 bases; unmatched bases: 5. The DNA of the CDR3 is TGTGCCATCAGTGATGGACTAGCCCTACAAGAGACCCAGTACTTC. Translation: CAISDGLALQETQYF.